The 3 T cell receptor beta chains in this list originate from one sample, sequenced in a study of shared clonotypes between healthy human individuals. Clones were sequenced by immunoSEQ multiplex PCR, and TCRdb holds only the in-frame ones, with some missing. Of some 2,000,000 clones detected, approximately 96% appear once; the ten largest clones hold around 0.13%. Sequencing input: naive CD4+ T cells sorted from blood. Subset denoted: CD45RA+ positively selected. These receptors were taken from a man aged 18 to 35 in good health.

The CDR3 region is CASSYSALDSNQPQHF. For the CDR3, the DNA is TGTGCCAGCAGTTACTCTGCCCTGGATAGCAATCAGCCCCAGCATTTT. The chain joins TRBV6-6 to TRBJ1-5; no definite D call. The germline gives CDR1 MNHNY, CDR2 SVGAGI (reference sequence). The length of the CDR3 is 16 residues. V was trimmed by 0 bases and J by 0 bases, leaving 9 bases between them.

The table lists this clone with a count of one. This rearrangement joins TRBV30 to TRBJ1-1; tentative D call: TRBD1 (5 bases). The CDR3 extends over 13 amino acids. Between the trimmed V and J ends, which lost 1 base and 4 bases, there was a span of 10 bases. From germline, CDR1 is GTSNPN and CDR2 SVGIG (reference sequence). The CDR3 reads CAWSGQLGTEAFF. The CDR3 bases are TGTGCCTGGAGTGGACAGTTAGGCACTGAAGCTTTCTTT.

To note about this clone: Additional DNA sequences in this sample encode the identical CDR3. The chain employs TRBV10-1 and TRBJ2-5, with 7 bases that match TRBD2. CDR1 and CDR2 from the germline V gene are WNHNN and SYGVQD (reference sequence). V trimming: 4 bases; J trimming: 1 base; junction bases outside the gene matches: 0. The CDR3 runs to 13 residues. As DNA, the CDR3 is TGCGCCAGCAGTGCGGGGGGCCAAGAGACCCAGTACTTC. It is translated as CASSAGGQETQYF.